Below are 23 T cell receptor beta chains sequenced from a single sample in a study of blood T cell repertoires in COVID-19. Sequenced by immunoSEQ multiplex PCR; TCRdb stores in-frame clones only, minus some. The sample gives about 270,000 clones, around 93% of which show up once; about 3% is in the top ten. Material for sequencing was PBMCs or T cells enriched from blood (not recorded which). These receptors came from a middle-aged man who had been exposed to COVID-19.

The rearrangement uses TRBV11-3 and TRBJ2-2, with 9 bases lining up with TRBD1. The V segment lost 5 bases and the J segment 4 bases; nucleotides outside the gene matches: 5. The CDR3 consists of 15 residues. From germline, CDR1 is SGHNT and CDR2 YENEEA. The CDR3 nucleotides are TGTGCCAGCAGCCGTGGACAGGGGAGCACCGGGGAGCTGTTTTTT. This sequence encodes CASSRGQGSTGELFF.

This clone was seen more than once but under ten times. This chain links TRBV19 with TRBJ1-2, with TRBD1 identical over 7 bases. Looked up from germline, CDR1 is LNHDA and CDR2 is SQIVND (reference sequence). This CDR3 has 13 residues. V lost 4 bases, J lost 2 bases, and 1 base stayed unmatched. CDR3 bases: TGTGCCAGTAGTAAGACAGGGAACTATGGCTACACCTTC. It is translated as CASSKTGNYGYTF.

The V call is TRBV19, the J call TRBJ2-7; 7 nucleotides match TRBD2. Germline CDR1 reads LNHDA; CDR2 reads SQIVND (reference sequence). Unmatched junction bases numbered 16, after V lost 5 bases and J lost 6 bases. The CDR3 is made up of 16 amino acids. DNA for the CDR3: TGTGCCAGTAGTCTGAGGACTAGTATTTCGGGTAGCGAGCAGTACTTC. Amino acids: CASSLRTSISGSEQYF.

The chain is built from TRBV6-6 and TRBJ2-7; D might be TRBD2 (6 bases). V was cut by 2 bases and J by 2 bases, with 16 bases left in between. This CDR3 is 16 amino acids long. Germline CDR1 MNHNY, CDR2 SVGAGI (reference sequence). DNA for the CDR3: TGTGCCAGCAGTTACCATCAAGCTGGAGGGACCTACGAGCAGTACTTC. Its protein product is CASSYHQAGGTYEQYF.

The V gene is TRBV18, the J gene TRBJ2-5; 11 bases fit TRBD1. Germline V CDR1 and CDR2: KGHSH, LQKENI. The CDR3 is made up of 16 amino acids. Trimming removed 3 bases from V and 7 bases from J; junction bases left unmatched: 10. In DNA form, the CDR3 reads TGTGCCAGCTCACCCGGACAGGGGGCGGAAATGGGGACCCAGTACTTC. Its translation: CASSPGQGAEMGTQYF. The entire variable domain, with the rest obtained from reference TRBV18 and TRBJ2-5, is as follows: NAGVMQNPRHLVRRRGQEARLRCSPMKGHSHVYWYRQLPEEGLKFMVYLQKENIIDESGMPKERFSAEFPKEGPSILRIQQVVRGDSAAYFCASSPGQGAEMGTQYFGPGTRLLVL.

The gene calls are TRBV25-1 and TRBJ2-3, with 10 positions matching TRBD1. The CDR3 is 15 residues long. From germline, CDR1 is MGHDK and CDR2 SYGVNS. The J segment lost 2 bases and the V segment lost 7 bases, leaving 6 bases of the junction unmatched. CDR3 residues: CASTPGQGPTDTQYF. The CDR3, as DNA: TGTGCCAGCACACCGGGACAGGGGCCCACAGATACGCAGTATTTT.

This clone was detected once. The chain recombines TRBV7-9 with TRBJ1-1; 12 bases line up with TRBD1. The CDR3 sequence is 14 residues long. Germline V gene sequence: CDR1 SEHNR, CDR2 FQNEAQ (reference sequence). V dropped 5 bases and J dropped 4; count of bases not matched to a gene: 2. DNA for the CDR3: TGTGCCAGCAGCGGGACAGGGGGCACCACTGAAGCTTTCTTT. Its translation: CASSGTGGTTEAFF.

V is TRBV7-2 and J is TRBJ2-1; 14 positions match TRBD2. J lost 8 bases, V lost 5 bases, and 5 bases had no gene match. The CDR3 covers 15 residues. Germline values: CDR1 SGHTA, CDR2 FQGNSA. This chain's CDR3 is CASSPPGLAGDEQFF. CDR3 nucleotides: TGTGCCAGCAGCCCCCCGGGACTAGCGGGGGATGAGCAGTTCTTC. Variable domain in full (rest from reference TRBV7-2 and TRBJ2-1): GAGVSQSPSNKVTEKGKDVELRCDPISGHTALYWYRQSLGQGLEFLIYFQGNSAPDKSGLPSDRFSAERTGGSVSTLTIQRTQQEDSAVYLCASSPPGLAGDEQFFGPGTRLTVL.

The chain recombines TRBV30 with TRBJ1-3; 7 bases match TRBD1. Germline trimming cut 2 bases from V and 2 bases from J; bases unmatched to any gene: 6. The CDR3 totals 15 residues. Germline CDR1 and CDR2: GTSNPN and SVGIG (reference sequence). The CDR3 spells CAWSRQGSTGNTIYF. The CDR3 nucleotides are TGTGCCTGGAGTAGACAGGGTTCAACTGGAAACACCATATATTTT.

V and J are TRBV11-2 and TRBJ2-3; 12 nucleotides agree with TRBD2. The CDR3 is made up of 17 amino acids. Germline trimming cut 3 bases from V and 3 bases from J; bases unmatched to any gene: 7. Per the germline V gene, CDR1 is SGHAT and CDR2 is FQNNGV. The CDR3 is CASSFRLAGVVTDTQYF. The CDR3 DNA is TGTGCCAGCAGCTTCAGACTAGCGGGAGTGGTAACAGATACGCAGTATTTT.

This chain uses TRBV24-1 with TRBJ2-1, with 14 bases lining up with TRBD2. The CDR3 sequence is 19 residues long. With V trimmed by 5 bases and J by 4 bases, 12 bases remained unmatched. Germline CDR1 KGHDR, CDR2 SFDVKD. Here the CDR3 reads CATSGEGLAGVPTYNEQFF. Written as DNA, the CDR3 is TGTGCCACCAGTGGGGAGGGACTAGCGGGAGTACCTACATACAATGAGCAGTTCTTC.

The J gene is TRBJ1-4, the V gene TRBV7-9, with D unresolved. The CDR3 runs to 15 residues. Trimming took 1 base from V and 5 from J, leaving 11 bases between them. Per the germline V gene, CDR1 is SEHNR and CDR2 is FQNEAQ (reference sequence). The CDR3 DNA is TGTGCCAGCAGCTTAGATCCAGGCGGGAATGAAAAACTGTTTTTT. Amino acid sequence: CASSLDPGGNEKLFF.

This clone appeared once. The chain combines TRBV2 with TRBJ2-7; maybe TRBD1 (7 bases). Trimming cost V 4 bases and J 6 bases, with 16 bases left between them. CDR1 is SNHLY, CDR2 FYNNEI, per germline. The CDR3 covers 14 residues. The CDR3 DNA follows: TGTGCCAGCAGTGGCGGGACAGAGGGGAGCGAGCAGTACTTC. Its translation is CASSGGTEGSEQYF.

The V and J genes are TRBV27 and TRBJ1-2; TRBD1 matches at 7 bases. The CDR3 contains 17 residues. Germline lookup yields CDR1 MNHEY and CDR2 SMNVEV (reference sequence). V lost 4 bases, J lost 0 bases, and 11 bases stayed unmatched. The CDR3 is CASSSETGIGPNYGYTF. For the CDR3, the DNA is TGTGCCAGCAGTTCCGAGACAGGGATCGGCCCTAACTATGGCTACACCTTC.

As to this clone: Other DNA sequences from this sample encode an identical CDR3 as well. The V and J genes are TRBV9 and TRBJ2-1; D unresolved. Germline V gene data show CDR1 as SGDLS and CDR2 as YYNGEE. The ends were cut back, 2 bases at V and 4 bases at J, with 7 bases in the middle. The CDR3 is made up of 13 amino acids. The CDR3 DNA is TGTGCCAGCAGCGTCTCCGGGTACAATGAGCAGTTCTTC. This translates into CASSVSGYNEQFF.

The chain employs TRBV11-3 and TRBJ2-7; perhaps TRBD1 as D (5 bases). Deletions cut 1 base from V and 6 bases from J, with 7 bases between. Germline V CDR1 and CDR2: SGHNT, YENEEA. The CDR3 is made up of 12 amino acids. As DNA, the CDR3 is TGTGCCAGCAGCTTAGGGGGCGGCGAGCAGTACTTC. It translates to CASSLGGGEQYF.

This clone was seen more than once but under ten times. The CDR3 spells CAISRAGTGKTEAFF. CDR3 nucleotides: TGTGCCATCAGCAGAGCCGGGACAGGAAAGACTGAAGCTTTCTTT. The chain joins TRBV10-3 to TRBJ1-1, with 8 positions matching TRBD1. This CDR3 comprises 15 residues. Germline CDR1 is ENHRY and CDR2 is SYGVKD. After removal of 6 bases from V and 5 bases from J, the junction contained 11 bases not matched to a gene.

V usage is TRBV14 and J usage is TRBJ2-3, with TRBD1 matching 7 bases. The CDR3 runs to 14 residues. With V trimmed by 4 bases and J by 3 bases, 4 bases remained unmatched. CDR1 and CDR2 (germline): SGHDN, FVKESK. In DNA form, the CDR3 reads TGTGCCAGCAGCCCAACACAGGGGACAGATACGCAGTATTTT. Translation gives CASSPTQGTDTQYF.

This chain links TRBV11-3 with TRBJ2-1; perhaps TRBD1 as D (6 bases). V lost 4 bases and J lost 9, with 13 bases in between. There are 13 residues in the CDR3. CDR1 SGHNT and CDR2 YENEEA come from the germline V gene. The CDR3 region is CASSSIRDTEQFF. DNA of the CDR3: TGTGCCAGCAGCTCGATTAGGGACACTGAGCAGTTCTTC.

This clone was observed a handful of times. CDR3 loop: CAISESLRDSLNEQFF. CDR3 sequence (DNA): TGTGCCATCAGTGAGTCGTTGCGGGACAGCCTAAATGAGCAGTTCTTC. The chain combines TRBV10-3 with TRBJ2-1; D might be TRBD1 (7 bases). This CDR3 spans 16 amino acids. CDR1 and CDR2 (germline): ENHRY, SYGVKD. V was shortened by 0 bases and J by 7 bases, with 16 bases between the two germline ends.

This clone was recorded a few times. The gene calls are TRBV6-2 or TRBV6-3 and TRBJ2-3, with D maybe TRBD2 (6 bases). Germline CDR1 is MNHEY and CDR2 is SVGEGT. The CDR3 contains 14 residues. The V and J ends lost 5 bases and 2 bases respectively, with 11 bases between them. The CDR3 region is CASSSGDSTDTQYF. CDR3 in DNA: TGTGCCAGCAGTAGTGGGGACTCCACAGATACGCAGTATTTT.

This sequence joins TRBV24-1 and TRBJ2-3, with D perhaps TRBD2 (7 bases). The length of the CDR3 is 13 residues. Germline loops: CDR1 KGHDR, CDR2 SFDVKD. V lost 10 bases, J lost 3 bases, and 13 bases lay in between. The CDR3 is CATQGGGTDTQYF. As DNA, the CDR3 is TGTGCCACTCAGGGAGGGGGTACAGATACGCAGTATTTT.

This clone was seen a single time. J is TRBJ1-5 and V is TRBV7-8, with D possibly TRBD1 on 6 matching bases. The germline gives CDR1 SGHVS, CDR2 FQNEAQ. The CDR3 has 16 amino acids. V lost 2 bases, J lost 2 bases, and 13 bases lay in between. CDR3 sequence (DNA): TGTGCCAGCAGCTTAACGGTCAGGGGTGGCAATCAGCCCCAGCATTTT. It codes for CASSLTVRGGNQPQHF.